This passage covers 27 T cell receptor beta chains from one sample sequenced in a study of shared clonotypes between healthy human individuals. Clones were sequenced by immunoSEQ multiplex PCR, and TCRdb holds only the in-frame ones, with some missing. The table records approximately 2.4 million clones, about 94% of them present only once. What was sequenced was naive CD4+ T cells sorted from blood. This sample's subset: CD45RA+ positively selected. The receptors derive from a man aged 18 to 35 in good health.

The CDR3 nucleotides are TGCGCCAGCAGCCCCCGGGAGAGGGGGGCCGGGGAGCTGTTTTTT. It yields the protein CASSPRERGAGELFF. The chain has TRBV5-1 and TRBJ2-2; D may correspond to TRBD1 or TRBD2 (6 bases each). Germline CDR1 is SGHRS and CDR2 is YFSETQ. V was clipped by 4 bases and J by 6 bases, with 16 bases between them. The CDR3 is 15 residues long.

The chain joins TRBV5-6 to TRBJ1-5, with D perhaps TRBD1 (6 bases). CDR3 size: 17 residues. In germline, CDR1 is SGHDT, CDR2 YYEEEE. Trimming cost V 4 bases and J 6 bases, with 23 bases left between them. In DNA form, the CDR3 reads TGTGCCAGCAGCCGGGGAGGTCCGGCTCTAGGGGGTCAGCCCCAGCATTTT. The encoded protein is CASSRGGPALGGQPQHF.

V and J are TRBV9 and TRBJ2-5; possibly TRBD1 for D (6 bases). The CDR3 consists of 14 residues. Germline assignment: CDR1 SGDLS and CDR2 YYNGEE. V lost 0 bases and J 5 bases, leaving 11 bases between the germline ends. This CDR3 is CASSVATGSETQYF. In DNA form, the CDR3 reads TGTGCCAGCAGCGTAGCTACAGGGTCCGAGACCCAGTACTTC.

The V call is TRBV10-3, the J call TRBJ2-5; D call uncertain. Trimming left V 2 bases short and J 2 bases short, with 6 bases between. CDR1 and CDR2 from the germline V gene are ENHRY and SYGVKD. This CDR3 is built from 13 residues. The CDR3 protein is CAISERAQETQYF. In nucleotides, the CDR3 is TGTGCCATCAGTGAGAGGGCACAAGAGACCCAGTACTTC.

The chain combines TRBV2 with TRBJ2-2, with TRBD2 matching over 7 bases. The germline CDR1 and CDR2 sequences are SNHLY and FYNNEI. V was pared by 10 bases and J by 0 bases, with 2 bases of the junction left unmatched. The CDR3 consists of 13 residues. CDR3 sequence (DNA): TGTGCCACCGGACTAGCGAACACCGGGGAGCTGTTTTTT. Residues: CATGLANTGELFF.

The chain carries TRBV27 and TRBJ2-7; no firm D call. The V gene lost 6 bases and the J gene lost 6 bases, with 12 bases spanning the gap. This CDR3 contains 12 residues. The germline V gene has CDR1 MNHEY and CDR2 SMNVEV (reference sequence). The CDR3 sequence is CASSPAWGEQYF. In DNA form, the CDR3 reads TGTGCCAGCAGCCCAGCCTGGGGCGAGCAGTACTTC.

V gene TRBV7-9 combines with J gene TRBJ1-3; 11 positions match TRBD1. J gave up 5 bases and V 5 bases, and 8 bases lay outside the gene matches. Germline V gene sequence: CDR1 SEHNR, CDR2 FQNEAQ (reference sequence). The CDR3 extends over 16 amino acids. The CDR3 coding sequence is TGTGCCAGCAGCCCCCGGACAGGGGGCACGAGAAACACCATATATTTT. This codes for CASSPRTGGTRNTIYF.

This clone was observed a single time. This chain joins TRBV29-1 and TRBJ2-5; TRBD2 agrees at 10 bases. Germline CDR1 SQVTM, CDR2 ANQGSEA. This CDR3 region has 13 residues. V lost 5 bases to trimming and J lost 5 bases; unmatched junction nucleotides: 5. This CDR3 reads CSVLPGLAETQYF. CDR3 in DNA: TGCAGCGTTCTACCGGGACTAGCGGAGACCCAGTACTTC.

The chain uses TRBV7-2 and TRBJ2-1; 7 bases fit TRBD1. Germline CDR1 reads SGHTA; CDR2 reads FQGNSA. The CDR3 extends over 16 amino acids. V shed 1 base and J 3 bases; nucleotides not matched to a gene: 6. CDR3 DNA sequence: TGTGCCAGCAGCTTAGATTTCAGGGGGAACTACAATGAGCAGTTCTTC. Translated, it gives CASSLDFRGNYNEQFF.

This clone was observed a single time. The chain employs TRBV5-6 and TRBJ1-5; the D is unclear. Trimming took 0 bases from V and 0 from J, leaving 10 bases between them. Germline V gene lookup returns CDR1 SGHDT and CDR2 YYEEEE. This CDR3 has 16 amino acids. The CDR3 DNA reads TGTGCCAGCAGCTTGGGCGGCGCATTTAGCAATCAGCCCCAGCATTTT. Amino acid sequence: CASSLGGAFSNQPQHF.

This rearrangement joins TRBV19 to TRBJ1-2; D is uncertain. CDR1 and CDR2 (germline): LNHDA, SQIVND (reference sequence). Between the trimmed V and J ends, which lost 8 bases and 3 bases, there was a span of 10 bases. The CDR3 covers 12 residues. This CDR3 is CASVAPDYGYTF. The CDR3 DNA reads as TGTGCCAGTGTCGCCCCAGACTATGGCTACACCTTC.

About this clone itself: Relative to the germline gene, one junction end is altered; a read error may explain this. The chain carries TRBV7-7 and TRBJ2-7, with 8 bases identical to TRBD2. The CDR3 has 16 residues. The germline gives CDR1 SSHAT, CDR2 FNYEAQ (reference sequence). This CDR3 reads CASSSSRERERYEQYF. For the CDR3, the DNA is TGTGCTAGCAGCTCATCCAGGGAGCGGGAGAGATACGAGCAGTACTTC.

The chain has TRBV10-1 and TRBJ1-6, with D hard to call. CDR1 WNHNN and CDR2 SYGVQD come from the germline V gene (reference sequence). The CDR3 consists of 14 residues. Trimming took 2 bases from V and 7 from J, leaving 9 bases between them. This CDR3 reads CASSERKGNSPLHF. The CDR3 coding sequence is TGCGCCAGCAGTGAGAGGAAGGGAAATTCACCCCTCCACTTT.

The CDR3 DNA reads TGTGCCAGCAGTGACCAGGAGAACACTGAAGCTTTCTTT. It encodes CASSDQENTEAFF. The rearrangement uses TRBV6-4 and TRBJ1-1; D ambiguous. V dropped 2 bases and J dropped 1 base, with 5 bases sitting between them. The CDR3 totals 13 residues. The germline V gene has CDR1 MRHNA and CDR2 SNTAGT.

The V and J genes are TRBV18 and TRBJ2-7; a weak D match, TRBD1 (5 bases). The CDR3 consists of 15 residues. Trimming shortened V by 5 bases and J by 2 bases, and 16 bases separated the two germline ends. Germline V gene sequence: CDR1 KGHSH, CDR2 LQKENI. The CDR3 DNA sequence: TGTGCCAGCTCATCCGGACACAACCCGACCTACGAGCAGTACTTC. The encoded protein is CASSSGHNPTYEQYF.

The chain couples TRBV5-1 to TRBJ1-1; 7 bases map to TRBD1. This CDR3 comprises 14 residues. Per the germline V gene, CDR1 is SGHRS and CDR2 is YFSETQ. The junction had 3 bases not matched to a gene; V was cut back by 1 base and J by 3 bases. DNA for the CDR3: TGCGCCAGCAGCTTGATTCAGGGGGACACTGAAGCTTTCTTT. Translated, it gives CASSLIQGDTEAFF. The whole variable domain, remainder taken from reference TRBV5-1 and TRBJ1-1, is KAGVTQTPRYLIKTRGQQVTLSCSPISGHRSVSWYQQTPGQGLQFLFEYFSETQRNKGNFPGRFSGRQFSNSRSEMNVSTLELGDSALYLCASSLIQGDTEAFFGQGTRLTVV.

V usage is TRBV19 and J usage is TRBJ1-6, with D unclear. Trimming cost V 5 bases and J 8 bases, with 13 bases left between them. The germline gives CDR1 LNHDA, CDR2 SQIVND (reference sequence). The CDR3 length is 14 residues. This CDR3 reads CASSQRVGDSPLHF. DNA for the CDR3: TGTGCCAGTAGTCAACGGGTTGGTGATTCACCCCTCCACTTT.

The chain combines TRBV18 with TRBJ2-3; unclear D gene. The V and J ends lost 0 bases and 2 bases respectively, with 6 bases between them. The CDR3 runs to 14 residues. The germline gives CDR1 KGHSH, CDR2 LQKENI. DNA for the CDR3: TGTGCCAGCTCACCACCGAGTTTCACAGATACGCAGTATTTT. It specifies CASSPPSFTDTQYF.

The CDR3 protein is CASSRNMQYGYTF. The CDR3, as DNA: TGTGCCAGCAGCCGTAATATGCAGTATGGCTACACCTTC. The rearrangement links TRBV7-9 to TRBJ1-2; no clear D gene. The CDR3 extends over 13 amino acids. In germline, CDR1 is SEHNR, CDR2 FQNEAQ (reference sequence). V lost 5 bases to trimming and J lost 5 bases, with 12 bases between them.

This sequence joins TRBV2 and TRBJ1-4; D uncertain. V lost 8 bases and J lost 1, with 17 bases in between. CDR1 is SNHLY and CDR2 is FYNNEI in the germline V gene. The CDR3 is 16 amino acids. CDR3 coding DNA: TGTGCCAGCTCTAGTGAGGCGGCAGTAACTAATGAAAAACTGTTTTTT. Protein product: CASSSEAAVTNEKLFF.

This chain links TRBV6-5 with TRBJ2-7; D is possibly TRBD2 (5 bases). The CDR3 extends over 14 amino acids. V lost 6 bases and J 3 bases, leaving 15 bases between the germline ends. CDR1 is MNHEY, CDR2 SVGAGI, per germline. CDR3: CASSYVAGGYEQYF. Written as DNA, the CDR3 is TGTGCCAGCAGCTATGTAGCTGGAGGCTACGAGCAGTACTTC.

The chain couples TRBV6-5 to TRBJ1-4; D remains unclear. The CDR3 runs to 14 residues. V lost 0 bases to trimming and J lost 8 bases, with 10 bases between them. CDR1 is MNHEY, CDR2 SVGAGI, per germline. The CDR3 is CASSYSISLEKLFF. CDR3 DNA: TGTGCCAGCAGTTACTCGATTTCTTTGGAAAAACTGTTTTTT.

The gene calls are TRBV18 and TRBJ1-2, with a possible D match to TRBD1 (5 bases). The CDR3 has 13 amino acids. Germline V gene lookup returns CDR1 KGHSH and CDR2 LQKENI. V lost 4 bases and J lost 5, with 11 bases in between. In DNA, the CDR3 is TGTGCCAGCTCACTCGGGACGGAGTATGGCTACACCTTC. Its translation: CASSLGTEYGYTF.

The count of this clone is one. The chain employs TRBV6-6 and TRBJ1-1, with TRBD1 matching 7 bases. With 6 bases clipped from V and 6 bases from J, the junction kept 7 bases outside the gene matches. The CDR3 extends over 13 amino acids. The germline V gene has CDR1 MNHNY and CDR2 SVGAGI (reference sequence). In nucleotides, the CDR3 is TGTGCCAGCAGAATTACAGGGGTGCCTGAAGCTTTCTTT. This sequence encodes CASRITGVPEAFF.

The chain joins TRBV4-1 to TRBJ1-4, with a possible D match to TRBD1 (6 bases). V shed 9 bases and J shed 4 bases, with 18 bases lying between them. The CDR3 contains 15 residues. In germline, CDR1 is MGHRA, CDR2 YSYEKL. CDR3 residues: CASSPEGGNNEKLFF. The CDR3 DNA sequence: TGCGCCAGTTCCCCGGAAGGGGGAAATAATGAAAAACTGTTTTTT.

This chain joins TRBV25-1 and TRBJ2-1; D perhaps matches TRBD2 (6 bases). CDR3 length equals 17 residues. Trimming removed 3 bases from V and 3 bases from J, with 18 bases in between. The germline CDR1 and CDR2 sequences are MGHDK and SYGVNS. DNA for the CDR3: TGTGCCAGCAGTGACACCCTGGAAAGGGGAGGCTACAATGAGCAGTTCTTC. Translating it yields CASSDTLERGGYNEQFF.

The chain employs TRBV6-5 and TRBJ1-6; 7 bases line up with TRBD1. V trimming: 7 bases; J trimming: 6 bases; junction bases outside the gene matches: 6. The CDR3 is 14 residues long. Germline values: CDR1 MNHEY, CDR2 SVGAGI. CDR3 in DNA: TGTGCCAGCACGAAGGGGGCGCTTAATTCACCCCTCCACTTT. This encodes CASTKGALNSPLHF.